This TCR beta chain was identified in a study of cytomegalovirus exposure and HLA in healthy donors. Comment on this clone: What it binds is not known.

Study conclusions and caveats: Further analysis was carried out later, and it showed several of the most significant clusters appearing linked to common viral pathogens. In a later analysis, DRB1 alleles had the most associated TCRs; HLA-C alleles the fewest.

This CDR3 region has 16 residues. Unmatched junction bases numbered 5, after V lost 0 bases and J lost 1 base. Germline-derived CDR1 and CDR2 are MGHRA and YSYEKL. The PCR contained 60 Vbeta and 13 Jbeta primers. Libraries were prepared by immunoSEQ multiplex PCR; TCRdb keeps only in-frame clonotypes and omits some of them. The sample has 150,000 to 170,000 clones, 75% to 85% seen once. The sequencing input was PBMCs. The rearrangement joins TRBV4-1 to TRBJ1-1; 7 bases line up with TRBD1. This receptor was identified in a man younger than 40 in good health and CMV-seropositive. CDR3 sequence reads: CASSQEGTGANTEAFF. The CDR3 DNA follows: TGCGCCAGCAGCCAAGAGGGAACAGGGGCGAACACTGAAGCTTTCTTT.